The 14 T cell receptor beta chains presented below share a single source sample, sequenced in a study of regulatory T cells in long-lasting Graves disease (dated by TCRdb to the early 2020s). The protocol used for the library was multiplex PCR. The data were produced on an Illumina HiSeq 4000. iRepertoire HTBI primers and Arm-PCR amplification of CDR3 regions were used to construct TCR beta libraries. Starting from the raw public reads, TCRdb applied fastp trimming at Q25, assembled clones with MiXCR and retained in-frame beta chains. Rows with one shared CDR3 protein collapse into an entry with the most common genes and DNA. This sample lists around 450,000 distinct CDR3 sequences; 20% to 25% were detected once. The leading ten clones occupy more than 6% of the sample. The sample's time point label, decoded: persistent/refractory GD, antithyroid drugs over 5 years with positive TRAb. RNA was extracted from PBMCs in TRIzol for both TCR sequencing and RNA sequencing.

The source was peripheral blood mononuclear cells (PBMCs), collected when the disease was refractory, from a patient treated with antithyroid drugs. The source of these receptors is a female donor with Graves disease.

The CDR3 loop reads CSVEGDTPEAFF. CDR3 bases: TGCAGCGTTGAAGGGGACACACCTGAAGCTTTCTTT. V usage is TRBV29-1 and J usage is TRBJ1-1, with D possibly TRBD1 on 6 matching bases. The germline V gene has CDR1 SQVTM and CDR2 ANQGSEA. V shed 1 base and J shed 6 bases, with 9 bases lying between them. The CDR3 spans 12 residues.

This clonotype was seen a few times. V gene TRBV30 combines with J gene TRBJ1-1; D call uncertain. CDR1 and CDR2 (germline): GTSNPN, SVGIG (reference sequence). The germline V and J ends were trimmed by 0 bases and 4 bases, with 9 bases remaining between them. CDR3 length: 13 amino acids. Here the CDR3 DNA reads TGTGCCTGGAGTGTCTCGGCGGGCACTGAAGCTTTCTTT. Protein: CAWSVSAGTEAFF. Filled out from reference TRBV30 and TRBJ1-1, the complete variable domain reads SQTIHQWPATLVQPVGSPLSLECTVEGTSNPNLYWYRQAAGRGLQLLFYSVGIGQISSEVPQNLSASRPQDRQFILSSKKLLLSDSGFYLCAWSVSAGTEAFFGQGTRLTVV.

The count of this clonotype is one. The CDR3 reads CASSQDKRVRRSDEQYF. CDR3 DNA sequence: TGCGCCAGCAGCCAAGATAAAAGGGTGCGGCGATCGGACGAGCAGTACTTC. The chain links TRBV4-1 to TRBJ2-7, with D unclear. Germline CDR1 is MGHRA and CDR2 is YSYEKL. The ends were cut back, 0 bases at V and 5 bases at J, with 20 bases in the middle. This CDR3 region has 17 residues.

This clonotype was observed at least ten times. The gene calls are TRBV12-3 or TRBV12-4 and TRBJ1-5; D gene ambiguous. The V end was cut by 5 bases, the J end by 3 bases, with 14 bases between. The CDR3 spans 15 residues. The CDR3 nucleotides are TGTGCCAGCAGTCCCACCGGGCAGGTCAATCAGCCCCAGCATTTT. Encoded protein: CASSPTGQVNQPQHF.

At least ten counts were recorded for this clonotype. The chain recombines TRBV13 with TRBJ2-7; D is perhaps TRBD2 (6 bases). The CDR3 has 13 amino acids. The V end was cut by 6 bases, the J end by 0 bases, with 9 bases between. Germline V gives CDR1 PRHDT, CDR2 FYEKMQ (reference sequence). The CDR3 DNA reads TGTGCCAGCAGAGGGCGGGGCTCCTACGAGCAGTACTTC. This codes for CASRGRGSYEQYF.

V usage is TRBV5-8 and J usage is TRBJ1-1; 10 bases line up with TRBD1. CDR3 size: 15 residues. The V gene end was trimmed by 1 base and the J gene end by 1 base; junction bases not matched to a gene: 1. From germline, CDR1 is SGHTS and CDR2 YDEGEE. The CDR3 loop is CASSLRDRGNTEAFF. In DNA form, the CDR3 reads TGTGCCAGCAGCTTGAGGGACAGGGGGAACACTGAAGCTTTCTTT.

This clonotype was observed a few times. This chain joins TRBV11-2 and TRBJ2-5; tentative D call: TRBD1 (6 bases). The CDR3 length is 15 residues. The germline V and J ends were trimmed by 4 bases and 5 bases, with 17 bases remaining between them. From germline, CDR1 is SGHAT and CDR2 FQNNGV. The CDR3 sequence is CASSSPGRGGETQYF. CDR3 sequence (DNA): TGTGCCAGCAGCTCCCCGGGCAGGGGCGGCGAGACCCAGTACTTC.

Comment on this clonotype: A single base separates this from a much larger clone, so it may be a read error. This rearrangement joins TRBV28 to TRBJ2-7; no reliable D call. CDR1 is MDHEN and CDR2 is SYDVKM in the germline V gene. CDR3 size: 13 residues. CDR3 residues: CASSLPGSSEQYF. CDR3 DNA: TGTGCCAGCAGTTTACCGGGTTCCTCCGAGCAGTACTTC.

In this sample, this clonotype turned up a few times. DNA for the CDR3: TGCAGTGCTAGGCGGGGGGCGGGTCAGCCCCAGCATTTT. Translation: CSARRGAGQPQHF. J is TRBJ1-5 and V is TRBV20-1, with D possibly TRBD1 on 6 matching bases. Germline V gives CDR1 DFQATT, CDR2 SNEGSKA (reference sequence). The CDR3 has 13 amino acids. Trimming stripped 3 bases from V and 6 bases from J, with 12 bases between.

This clonotype has a count of ten or more. The rearrangement uses TRBV28 and TRBJ1-2, with 7 positions matching TRBD1. The germline CDR1 and CDR2 sequences are MDHEN and SYDVKM. V was clipped by 6 bases and J by 1 base; unmatched bases: 11. The CDR3 runs 16 residues. CDR3 sequence reads: CASSPWDSQHNYGYTF. The CDR3 nucleotides are TGTGCCAGCAGCCCATGGGACAGCCAACATAACTATGGCTACACCTTC.

This clonotype has at least ten counts. The chain combines TRBV7-2 with TRBJ1-5; tentatively, D is TRBD1 (6 bases). Germline V gene lookup returns CDR1 SGHTA and CDR2 FQGNSA. Between the trimmed V and J ends, which lost 2 bases and 4 bases, there was a span of 9 bases. The CDR3 length is 14 residues. The CDR3 nucleotides read TGTGCCAGCAGCTTATCGACAGGTAATCAGCCCCAGCATTTT. Translated: CASSLSTGNQPQHF.

This clonotype has ten or more counts. The rearrangement joins TRBV7-9 to TRBJ1-1; D is unclear. V lost 4 bases and J 1 base, leaving 10 bases between the germline ends. The germline CDR1 and CDR2 sequences are SEHNR and FQNEAQ (reference sequence). The CDR3 runs to 14 residues. This chain's CDR3 is CASSSGGGNTEAFF. In DNA form, the CDR3 reads TGTGCCAGCAGCTCGGGAGGCGGGAACACTGAAGCTTTCTTT.

There are a few counts of this clonotype. V gene TRBV7-2 combines with J gene TRBJ2-5, with 7 bases aligning to TRBD1. V gave up 5 bases and J gave up 5 bases; unmatched junction bases: 8. The CDR3 has 14 amino acids. Germline CDR1 SGHTA, CDR2 FQGNSA. The CDR3 region is CASSPTGRPETQYF. The CDR3 nucleotides read TGTGCCAGCAGCCCGACAGGGCGCCCGGAGACCCAGTACTTC.

The rearrangement links TRBV11-3 to TRBJ2-2; D not resolved. Looked up from germline, CDR1 is SGHNT and CDR2 is YENEEA. The CDR3 spans 20 residues. V was trimmed by 4 bases and J by 0 bases, leaving 24 bases between them. CDR3: CASSSQVADALTANTGELFF. The DNA for the CDR3 is TGTGCCAGCAGCTCCCAAGTCGCGGACGCCCTGACTGCGAACACCGGGGAGCTGTTTTTT.